A selection of T cell receptor beta chains follows, all from one sample in a study of human T cells and chemical hapten exposure. In TCRdb, the RACE reads were re-called with MiXCR into one record per CDR3 protein. Of 250,000 or so distinct CDR3 sequences in the sample, approximately 8% were seen once. The sample in question was whole blood, obtained in connection with sensitization to the hapten diphenylcyclopropenone (DPC). These receptors all stem from a man aged 18 to 35 with alopecia areata. Some clones in this sample may be carry-over from other donors' samples. Both conserved end residues are part of each CDR3. D genes are given only for firm matches. Only part of the rows carry a size: once, few, many, or a class if the clone is expanded.

V gene	D gene	clone size	J gene	CDR3 protein	CDR3 DNA
TRBV4-2	NA	many	TRBJ2-5	CASSRDTKETQYF	TGTGCCAGCAGCCGCGACACGAAAGAGACCCAGTACTTC
TRBV18	NA	few	TRBJ1-4	CASSPTGIEKLFF	TGTGCCAGCTCACCGACAGGAATTGAAAAACTGTTTTTT
TRBV11-2	NA	NA	TRBJ2-4	CASRRVAKNIQYF	TGTGCCAGCAGAAGGGTAGCCAAAAACATTCAGTACTTC
TRBV6-2/TRBV6-3	TRBD1	NA	TRBJ1-1	CASRHPGQAQNTEAFF	TGTGCCAGCAGACATCCCGGACAGGCACAGAACACTGAAGCTTTCTTT
TRBV29-1	NA	many	TRBJ2-2	CSARNWTGELFF	TGCAGCGCGCGAAACTGGACCGGGGAGCTGTTTTTT
TRBV5-1	NA	NA	TRBJ2-7	CASSLARAYYEQYF	TGCGCCAGCAGCTTGGCAAGGGCGTACTACGAGCAGTACTTC
TRBV11-2	TRBD1	few	TRBJ1-3	CASSWDRRGNTIYF	TGTGCCAGCAGCTGGGACAGGAGGGGAAACACCATATATTTT
TRBV20-1	TRBD1	many	TRBJ2-6	CSAGGTGLPGANVLTF	TGCAGTGCGGGTGGGACAGGGTTACCTGGGGCCAACGTCCTGACTTTC
TRBV7-2	NA	few	TRBJ1-3	CASSLAGGSGNTIYF	TGTGCCAGCAGCTTAGCGGGAGGATCGGGAAACACCATATATTTT
TRBV4-3	NA	many	TRBJ2-1	CASSQVSKNEQFF	TGCGCCAGCAGCCAAGTCAGCAAGAATGAGCAGTTCTTC
TRBV7-2	TRBD2	NA	TRBJ2-3	CASSLRSGRGFTDTQYF	TGTGCCAGCAGCTTAAGGTCGGGGAGGGGCTTCACAGATACGCAGTATTTT
TRBV7-2	TRBD2	few	TRBJ2-1	CASSSFRLALRKQFF	TGTGCCAGCAGCTCCTTTCGACTAGCCCTGAGGAAGCAGTTCTTC